A selection of T cell receptor beta chains follows, all from one sample in a study of cytomegalovirus exposure and HLA in healthy donors. The data were produced by immunoSEQ multiplex PCR, yet TCRdb's version contains in-frame clones alone and is incomplete. The repertoire holds over 90,000 clones, with about 70% as singletons. Sequenced material: PBMCs. Receptors were obtained from a female donor in good health and CMV-seropositive. Both conserved end residues are part of each CDR3. The D gene is left open where the match is weak. Some rows mark clone size as missing; the rest say once, few, many or name a class of expanded clone.

v_call	clone_size	j_call	d_call	cdr3_nt	cdr3_aa
TRBV28	few	TRBJ1-2	TRBD1	TGTGCCAGCAGTCACGGGACAGGGGGGTTCATCTATGGCTACACCTTC	CASSHGTGGFIYGYTF
TRBV6-1	once	TRBJ1-2	.	TGTGCCAGCAGTGCGTTACAGGGATCCACTAACTATGGCTACACCTTC	CASSALQGSTNYGYTF
TRBV9	.	TRBJ1-4	.	TGTGCCAGCAGCGTAGCCCCAGGGGTTAATGAAAAACTGTTTTTT	CASSVAPGVNEKLFF
TRBV20-1	.	TRBJ2-7	.	TGCAGTGCTAGAGATTTGCGCGAGCAGTACTTC	CSARDLREQYF
TRBV7-2	once	TRBJ1-2	.	TGTGCCAGCACCTTGACAGCAAACTATGGCTACACCTTC	CASTLTANYGYTF
TRBV7-2	.	TRBJ1-5	.	TGTGCCAGCAGCTCCTACTATACAAATAGCAATCAGCCCCAGCATTTT	CASSSYYTNSNQPQHF
TRBV7-2	few	TRBJ2-7	TRBD2	TGTGCCAGCAGCTTGAACAGCGGGAGGTTAGGCGAGCAGTACTTC	CASSLNSGRLGEQYF
TRBV19	.	TRBJ2-7	.	TGTGCCAGTAGTATCGACAGAATGTCCTACGAGCAGTACTTC	CASSIDRMSYEQYF
TRBV7-2	.	TRBJ2-7	TRBD1	TGTGCCAGCAGCCGTGGGACAGGGAGGTACGAGCAGTACTTC	CASSRGTGRYEQYF
TRBV6-5	once	TRBJ2-2	.	TGTGCCAGCAGTTGCGGGACGCCGAACACCGGGGAGCTGTTTTTT	CASSCGTPNTGELFF
TRBV30	.	TRBJ2-2	TRBD1	TGTGCCTGGTTGGGACAGGTGAACACCGGGGAGCTGTTTTTT	CAWLGQVNTGELFF
TRBV28	.	TRBJ1-2	.	TGTGCCAGCAGTCTACCGGGACTCCAGGGCTATGGCTACACCTTC	CASSLPGLQGYGYTF
TRBV5-1	.	TRBJ2-3	.	TGCGCCAGCAGTCATCCTAGCGACACAGATACGCAGTATTTT	CASSHPSDTDTQYF
TRBV19	.	TRBJ2-5	TRBD1	TGTGCCAGTAGTATAGGGAAGGGGGCGCGTGAGACCCAGTACTTC	CASSIGKGARETQYF
TRBV30	.	TRBJ1-3	.	TGTGCCTGGAGTAAAGACAGGAGCTCTGGAAACACCATATATTTT	CAWSKDRSSGNTIYF
TRBV27	.	TRBJ1-2	.	TGTGCCAGCAGGCCTAATCCTGAGGATGGCTACACCTTC	CASRPNPEDGYTF
TRBV5-1	.	TRBJ1-1	.	TGCGCCAGCAGCTCGTTCCCGACGGGGGGCTCTAACACTGAAGCTTTCTTT	CASSSFPTGGSNTEAFF
TRBV20-1	.	TRBJ2-1	.	TGCAGTGCCCCGAGCATTCAGCAGTTCTTC	CSAPSIQQFF
TRBV5-4	once	TRBJ1-5	TRBD1	TGTGCCAGCAGCTTTGGGACAGGGGTAGGTCAGCCCCAGCATTTT	CASSFGTGVGQPQHF
TRBV29-1	.	TRBJ1-1	.	TGCAGCGTAGTCCGGGACACCCATGGAGCTTTCTTT	CSVVRDTHGAFF
TRBV9	once	TRBJ2-3	TRBD2	TGTGCCAGCGGTCAGAGGGACTACCACACAGATACGCAGTATTTT	CASGQRDYHTDTQYF
TRBV5-6	few	TRBJ1-2	TRBD1	TGTGCCAGCAGGGACAGGACTAACTATGGCTACACCTTC	CASRDRTNYGYTF
TRBV5-4	.	TRBJ2-5	TRBD1	TGTGCCAGCAGCTTCCCCAACCGCAGGGACAGCCAAGAGACCCAGTACTTC	CASSFPNRRDSQETQYF
TRBV4-3	few	TRBJ1-4	.	TGCGCCAGCAGCCAAGATCTCGGGGCGGGGGAAAAACTGTTTTTT	CASSQDLGAGEKLFF
TRBV13	.	TRBJ2-1	.	TGTGCCAGCAGCTTATCCGGGAGTCCGGGGGATGAGCAGTTCTTC	CASSLSGSPGDEQFF
TRBV5-1	.	TRBJ2-7	.	TGCGCCAGCAGCTTGGAGGTGGGGGCACAAGCCTACGAGCAGTACTTC	CASSLEVGAQAYEQYF
TRBV2	few	TRBJ2-2	.	TGTGCCAGCAGTGGCAGGGGCCGGAACACCGGGGAGCTGTTTTTT	CASSGRGRNTGELFF
TRBV11-2	.	TRBJ2-5	.	TGTGCCAGCAGCCCGAGGGTTGTTAAATGGGACTCGCAGAGGACCCAGTACTTC	CASSPRVVKWDSQRTQYF
TRBV7-6	.	TRBJ2-1	.	TGTGCCAGCAGCTTAGGGTCGGCGGGGGCCATTACAAATGAGCAGTTCTTC	CASSLGSAGAITNEQFF
TRBV5-1	.	TRBJ1-1	.	TGCGCCAGCAGCTTTGGAGGCAGTAACACTGAAGCTTTCTTT	CASSFGGSNTEAFF
TRBV29-1	.	TRBJ1-4	.	TGCAGCGTTTCGGGTCCAAATAATGAAAAACTGTTTTTT	CSVSGPNNEKLFF
TRBV7-7	.	TRBJ2-1	TRBD2	TGTGCTAGCAGCTTAGGGCGGGAGGGGGCAAATGAGCAGTTCTTC	CASSLGREGANEQFF
TRBV28	.	TRBJ1-5	TRBD1	TGTGCCAGCAGTTTAAGGGGGCCTCAGCCCCAGCATTTT	CASSLRGPQPQHF
TRBV11-3	.	TRBJ2-7	TRBD2	TGTGCCAGCAGTAAGGGGACTAGCGGCGGGTACGAGCAGTACTTC	CASSKGTSGGYEQYF
TRBV30	.	TRBJ1-4	.	TGTGCCTGGAGTGGATACAGGGCCGCAACTAATGAAAAACTGTTTTTT	CAWSGYRAATNEKLFF
TRBV5-4	.	TRBJ1-4	TRBD1	TGTGCCAGCAGCCCCAAGGGGACAGGGAGGGAGGAAAAACTGTTTTTT	CASSPKGTGREEKLFF
TRBV9	.	TRBJ2-5	.	TGTGCCAGCAGCGCAGGAGGACAGACCCAAGAGACCCAGTACTTC	CASSAGGQTQETQYF
TRBV5-1	.	TRBJ2-7	TRBD2	TGCGCCAGCAACCCCAGCGGGAGCGCCTACGAGCAGTACTTC	CASNPSGSAYEQYF
TRBV6-5	.	TRBJ2-1	.	TGTGCCAGCAGACAGAGCTCCTACAATGAGCAGTTCTTC	CASRQSSYNEQFF
TRBV5-1	few	TRBJ2-7	.	TGCGCCAGCAGCTTGGAAGAAGGGGCAATGCAGTACTTC	CASSLEEGAMQYF
TRBV4-3	.	TRBJ2-3	TRBD2	TGCGCCAGCAGCCAGGGGACTAGCGGGGAGGGAGATACGCAGTATTTT	CASSQGTSGEGDTQYF
TRBV28	.	TRBJ1-4	TRBD1	TGTGCCAGCAGTTTATGGGACAGGGGGAAACTGTTTTTT	CASSLWDRGKLFF
TRBV25-1	few	TRBJ2-5	.	TGTGCCAGCAGTGAAGAGGGCGCCATGGGGATAGAGACCCAGTACTTC	CASSEEGAMGIETQYF
TRBV7-9	.	TRBJ2-7	.	TGTGCCAGCAGCAAGGACACCAACTACGAGCAGTACTTC	CASSKDTNYEQYF
TRBV9	.	TRBJ1-1	.	TGTGCCAGCAGTGCTCATGGGGGGGTCGGAGCTTTCTTT	CASSAHGGVGAFF